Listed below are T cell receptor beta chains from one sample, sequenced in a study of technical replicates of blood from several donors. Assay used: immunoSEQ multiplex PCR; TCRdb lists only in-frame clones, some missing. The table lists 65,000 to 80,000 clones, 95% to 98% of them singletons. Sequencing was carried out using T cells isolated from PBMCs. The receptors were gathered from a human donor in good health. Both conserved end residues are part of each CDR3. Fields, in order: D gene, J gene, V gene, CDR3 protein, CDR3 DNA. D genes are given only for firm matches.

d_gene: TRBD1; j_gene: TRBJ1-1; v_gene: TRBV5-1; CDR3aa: CASSPQTGMNTEAFF; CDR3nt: TGCGCCAGCAGCCCCCAGACAGGGATGAACACTGAAGCTTTCTTT
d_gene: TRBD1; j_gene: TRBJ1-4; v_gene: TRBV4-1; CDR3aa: CASSPRPGGAGNEKLFF; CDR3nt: TGCGCCAGCAGCCCTCGTCCAGGGGGAGCCGGCAATGAAAAACTGTTTTTT
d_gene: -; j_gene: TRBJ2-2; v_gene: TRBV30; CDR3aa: CAWTQFANTGELFF; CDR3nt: TGTGCCTGGACGCAGTTCGCGAACACCGGGGAGCTGTTTTTT
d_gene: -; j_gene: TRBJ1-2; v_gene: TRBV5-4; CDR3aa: CASRPPGAKNGYTF; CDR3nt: TGTGCCAGCAGACCCCCAGGGGCGAAGAATGGCTACACCTTC
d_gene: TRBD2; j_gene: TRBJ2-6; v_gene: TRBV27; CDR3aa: CASSRGGFGANVLTF; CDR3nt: TGTGCCAGCAGTCGGGGGGGGTTTGGGGCCAACGTCCTGACTTTC
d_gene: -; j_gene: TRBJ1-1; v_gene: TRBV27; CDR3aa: CASSLKGRRAFF; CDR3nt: TGTGCCAGCAGTTTAAAGGGGAGGCGAGCTTTCTTT
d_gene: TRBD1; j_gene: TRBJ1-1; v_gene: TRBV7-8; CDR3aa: CASSGGQGNTEAFF; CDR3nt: TGTGCCAGCAGCGGGGGACAGGGGAACACTGAAGCTTTCTTT
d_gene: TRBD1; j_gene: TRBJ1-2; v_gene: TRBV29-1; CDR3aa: CSVDRDSFNYGYTF; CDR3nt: TGCAGCGTTGACAGGGACAGTTTTAACTATGGCTACACCTTC
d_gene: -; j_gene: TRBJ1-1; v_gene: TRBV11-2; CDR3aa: CASSLRTATEAFF; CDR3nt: TGTGCCAGCAGCTTAAGGACAGCCACTGAAGCTTTCTTT
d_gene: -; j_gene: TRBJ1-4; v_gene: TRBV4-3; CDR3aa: CASSTQINNEKLFF; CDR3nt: TGCGCCAGCAGTACGCAGATAAATAATGAAAAACTGTTTTTT
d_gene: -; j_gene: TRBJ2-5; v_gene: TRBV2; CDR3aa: CASKDSQETQYF; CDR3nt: TGTGCCAGCAAGGACAGCCAAGAGACCCAGTACTTC
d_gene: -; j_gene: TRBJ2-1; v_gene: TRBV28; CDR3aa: CASSLQEQFF; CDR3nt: TGTGCCAGCAGTTTACAGGAGCAGTTCTTC
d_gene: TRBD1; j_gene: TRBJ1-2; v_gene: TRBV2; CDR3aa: CASSGQGGGYTF; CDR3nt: TGTGCCAGCAGCGGACAGGGAGGTGGCTACACCTTC
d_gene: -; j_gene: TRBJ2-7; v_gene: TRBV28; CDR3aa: CASSLSTGASYEQYF; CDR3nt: TGTGCCAGCAGTTTAAGTACAGGAGCCTCCTACGAGCAGTACTTC
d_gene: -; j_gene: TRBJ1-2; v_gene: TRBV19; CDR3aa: CASTGDRYNYGYTF; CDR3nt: TGTGCCAGTACCGGCGACAGATACAACTATGGCTACACCTTC
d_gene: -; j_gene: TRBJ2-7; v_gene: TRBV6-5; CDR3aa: CASRSSTDHEQYF; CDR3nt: TGTGCCAGCAGATCCTCTACAGACCACGAGCAGTACTTC
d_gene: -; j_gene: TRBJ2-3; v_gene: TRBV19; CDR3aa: CASSPLAGTDTQYF; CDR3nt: TGTGCCAGTAGTCCGTTGGCGGGAACAGATACGCAGTATTTT
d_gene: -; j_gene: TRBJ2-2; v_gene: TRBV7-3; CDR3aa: CASSMGQGTGELFF; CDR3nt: TGTGCCAGCAGCATGGGGCAGGGGACCGGGGAGCTGTTTTTT
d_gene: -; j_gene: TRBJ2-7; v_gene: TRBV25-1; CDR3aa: CASSAATGRIYEQYF; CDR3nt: TGTGCCAGCAGTGCTGCAACAGGACGAATCTACGAGCAGTACTTC
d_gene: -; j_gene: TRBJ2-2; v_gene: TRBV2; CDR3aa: CASSIPGRIAGELFF; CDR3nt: TGTGCCAGCAGTATTCCAGGGCGAATAGCCGGGGAGCTGTTTTTT
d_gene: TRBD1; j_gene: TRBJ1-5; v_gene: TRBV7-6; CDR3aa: CASSLGPGGSQPQHF; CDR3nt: TGTGCCAGCAGCTTAGGGCCAGGGGGGAGTCAGCCCCAGCATTTT
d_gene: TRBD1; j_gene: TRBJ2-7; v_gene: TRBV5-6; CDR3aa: CASSYPWTGAYEQYF; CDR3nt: TGTGCCAGCAGTTATCCCTGGACAGGGGCCTACGAGCAGTACTTC
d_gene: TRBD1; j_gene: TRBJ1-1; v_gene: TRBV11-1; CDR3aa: CASTPGGTGYNTEAFF; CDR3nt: TGTGCCAGCACCCCTGGCGGGACAGGGTACAACACTGAAGCTTTCTTT
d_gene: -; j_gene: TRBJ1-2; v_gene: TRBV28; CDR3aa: CASTTLPVYGYTF; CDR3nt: TGTGCCAGCACCACCCTCCCAGTTTATGGCTACACCTTC
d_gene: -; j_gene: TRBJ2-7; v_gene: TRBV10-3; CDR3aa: CAISPLETSYEQYF; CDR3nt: TGTGCCATCAGCCCTCTGGAGACGTCCTACGAGCAGTACTTC
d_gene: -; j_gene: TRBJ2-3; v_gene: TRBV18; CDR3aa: CASSPYAGSSTDTQYF; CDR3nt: TGTGCCAGCTCACCCTATGCGGGGTCTAGCACAGATACGCAGTATTTT
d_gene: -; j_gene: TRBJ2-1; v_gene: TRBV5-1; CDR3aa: CASTTHRWLANYNEQFF; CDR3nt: TGCGCCAGCACCACACACCGATGGCTAGCGAACTACAATGAGCAGTTCTTC
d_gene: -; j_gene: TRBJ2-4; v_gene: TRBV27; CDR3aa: CATHTYRQGKNIQYF; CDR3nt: TGTGCCACCCACACCTATCGGCAGGGTAAAAACATTCAGTACTTC
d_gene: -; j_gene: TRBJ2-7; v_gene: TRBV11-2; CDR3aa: CASSPTGFFGEQYF; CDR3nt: TGTGCCAGCAGCCCTACAGGGTTTTTCGGCGAGCAGTACTTC
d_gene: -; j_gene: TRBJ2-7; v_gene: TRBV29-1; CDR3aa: CSVEPESSYEQYF; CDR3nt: TGCAGCGTTGAACCGGAGAGCTCCTACGAGCAGTACTTC
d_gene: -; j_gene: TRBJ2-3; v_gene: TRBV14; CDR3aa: CASSPGLPTDTQYF; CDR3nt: TGTGCCAGCAGCCCGGGACTTCCCACAGATACGCAGTATTTT
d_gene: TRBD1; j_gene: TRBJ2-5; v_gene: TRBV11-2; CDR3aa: CASSFLQGVGETQYF; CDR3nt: TGTGCCAGCAGCTTTCTACAGGGGGTGGGAGAGACCCAGTACTTC
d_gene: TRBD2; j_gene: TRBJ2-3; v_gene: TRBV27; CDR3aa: CASSPLAGVRTDTQYF; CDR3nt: TGTGCCAGCAGTCCACTAGCGGGAGTTCGCACAGATACGCAGTATTTT
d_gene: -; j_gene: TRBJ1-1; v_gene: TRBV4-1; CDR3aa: CASSQGDTEAFF; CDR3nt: TGCGCCAGCAGCCAGGGCGACACTGAAGCTTTCTTT
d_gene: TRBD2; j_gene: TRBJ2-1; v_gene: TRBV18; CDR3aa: CASSPRGSTYNEQFF; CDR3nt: TGTGCCAGCTCACCACGCGGGAGTACTTACAATGAGCAGTTCTTC
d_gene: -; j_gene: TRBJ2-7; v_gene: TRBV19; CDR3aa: CASTSRSGYEQYF; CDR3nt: TGTGCCAGTACCTCGAGATCCGGCTACGAGCAGTACTTC
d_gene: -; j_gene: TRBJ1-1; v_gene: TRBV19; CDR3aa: CASSTKTVMNTEAFF; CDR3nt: TGTGCCAGTAGTACAAAGACAGTTATGAACACTGAAGCTTTCTTT
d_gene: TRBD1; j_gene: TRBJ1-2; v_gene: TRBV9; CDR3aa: CASSGVTGGYGYTF; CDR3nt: TGTGCCAGCAGCGGCGTCACAGGGGGCTATGGCTACACCTTC
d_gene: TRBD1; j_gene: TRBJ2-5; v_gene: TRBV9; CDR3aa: CASSPLTGRETQYF; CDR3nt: TGTGCCAGCAGCCCCTTGACAGGGAGAGAGACCCAGTACTTC
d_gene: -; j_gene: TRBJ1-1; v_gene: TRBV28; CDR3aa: CASSFRGGKGTEAFF; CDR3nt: TGTGCCAGCAGTTTTCGGGGGGGAAAGGGCACTGAAGCTTTCTTT
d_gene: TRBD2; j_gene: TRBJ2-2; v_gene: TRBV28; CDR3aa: CATGLASGATGELFF; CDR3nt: TGTGCCACCGGCTTAGCTAGCGGGGCCACCGGGGAGCTGTTTTTT